Listed here are 31 T cell receptor beta chains from one sample, sequenced in a study of T-cell reconstitution after alpha-beta-depleted transplantation in children. Using unique molecular identifiers, the investigators prepared the TCRbeta library. One entry per CDR3 protein results from TCRdb running MiXCR on the PCR reads. The data show about 500,000 distinct CDR3 sequences, around 10% seen once. Sample: PBMCs, mostly from graft donor cells, taken 180 days after TCRalphabeta/CD19-depleted stem cell transplant. The receptor set was obtained from a female patient aged 2-9 years who had a stem cell transplant for aplastic anemia, so the T cells may come from the graft donor.

The chain couples TRBV10-2 to TRBJ2-7, with D perhaps TRBD2 (5 bases). The CDR3 has 11 amino acids. Germline V gene sequence: CDR1 WSHSY, CDR2 SAAADI. Trimming cost V 5 bases and J 6 bases, with 8 bases left between them. CDR3 in DNA: TGCGCCAGCAGTCGTGGGAGCGAGCAGTACGTC. Amino acids: CASSRGSEQYV.

This clonotype showed up just a few times. The chain has TRBV6-5 and TRBJ2-7, with 8 positions matching TRBD1. There are 14 residues in the CDR3. Losses at the gene ends were 2 bases for V and 2 bases for J; bases not matched to a gene: 2. The germline CDR1 and CDR2 sequences are MNHEY and SVGAGI. The CDR3 coding sequence is TGTGCCAGCAGTTACGCACAGGGGGCCTACGAGCAGTACTTC. It encodes CASSYAQGAYEQYF.

This chain joins TRBV7-2 and TRBJ2-2; 7 nucleotides line up with TRBD1. Germline values: CDR1 SGHTA, CDR2 FQGNSA. This CDR3 is 15 amino acids long. The J segment lost 4 bases and the V segment lost 5 bases, leaving 7 bases of the junction unmatched. The CDR3 loop is CASSLGDSITGELFF. Written as DNA, the CDR3 is TGTGCCAGCAGCCTGGGGGACAGCATCACCGGGGAGCTGTTTTTT. The full variable domain, rest sourced from reference TRBV7-2 and TRBJ2-2, is GAGVSQSPSNKVTEKGKDVELRCDPISGHTALYWYRQSLGQGLEFLIYFQGNSAPDKSGLPSDRFSAERTGGSVSTLTIQRTQQEDSAVYLCASSLGDSITGELFFGEGSRLTVL.

This clonotype turned up a few times. This chain's CDR3 is CASSLNGAGELFF. The CDR3 DNA follows: TGTGCCAGCAGCTTGAACGGGGCCGGGGAGCTGTTTTTT. J is TRBJ2-2 and V is TRBV5-5, with D possibly being TRBD2 (5 bases). Germline CDR1 and CDR2: SGHKS and YYEKEE (reference sequence). The CDR3 runs 13 residues. Trimming pared 1 base from V and 6 bases from J, leaving 7 bases between.

This clonotype was counted many times. The chain has TRBV7-6 and TRBJ2-3, with D possibly matching TRBD2 (5 bases). Trimming removed 6 bases from V and 2 bases from J, with 12 bases in between. CDR3 size: 14 residues. Germline V gene data show CDR1 as SGHVS and CDR2 as FNYEAQ. The CDR3 protein is CASSLRLTTDTQYF. The CDR3 bases are TGTGCCAGCAGTCTCCGACTAACCACAGATACGCAGTATTTT. Supplemented by reference TRBV7-6 and TRBJ2-3, the full variable domain reads GAGVSQSPRYKVTKRGQDVALRCDPISGHVSLYWYRQALGQGPEFLTYFNYEAQQDKSGLPNDRFSAERPEGSISTLTIQRTEQRDSAMYRCASSLRLTTDTQYFGPGTRLTVL.

The rearrangement uses TRBV20-1 and TRBJ2-1, with 10 bases lining up with TRBD2. Germline CDR1 reads DFQATT; CDR2 reads SNEGSKA (reference sequence). V shed 5 bases and J 4 bases; nucleotides not matched to a gene: 5. CDR3 length equals 14 residues. CDR3 sequence: CSAPGTSVYNEQFF. The CDR3 DNA reads as TGCAGTGCTCCCGGGACTAGCGTGTACAATGAGCAGTTCTTC.

This clonotype was observed a handful of times. V and J are TRBV15 and TRBJ2-7; TRBD2 matches 7 bases. Trimming took 1 base from V and 3 from J; bases not matched to a gene: 6. Germline assignment: CDR1 LNHNV and CDR2 YYDKDF (reference sequence). The CDR3 runs to 15 residues. Here the CDR3 reads CATSRARDYLYEQYF. The DNA of the CDR3 is TGTGCCACCAGCAGAGCCCGGGACTACCTCTACGAGCAGTACTTC.

This clonotype was detected only a few times. The rearrangement joins TRBV6-5 to TRBJ2-1; no definite D call. The germline V gene has CDR1 MNHEY and CDR2 SVGAGI. The CDR3 is made up of 15 amino acids. V was shortened by 2 bases and J by 0 bases, with 8 bases between the two germline ends. This CDR3 is CASSYRLNSYNEQFF. The CDR3 DNA sequence: TGTGCCAGCAGTTACCGACTGAACTCCTACAATGAGCAGTTCTTC.

The chain has TRBV5-1 and TRBJ2-1; TRBD2 aligns across 9 bases. Germline loops: CDR1 SGHRS, CDR2 YFSETQ. V lost 0 bases to trimming and J lost 4 bases; unmatched junction nucleotides: 8. The CDR3 consists of 17 residues. Here the CDR3 DNA reads TGCGCCAGCAGCTTGGCCGTGTCCAGCGGGAGGTACAATGAGCAGTTCTTC. It translates to CASSLAVSSGRYNEQFF.

V is TRBV20-1 and J is TRBJ2-3; maybe TRBD1 (5 bases). V lost 2 bases and J lost 2, with 11 bases in between. In germline, CDR1 is DFQATT, CDR2 SNEGSKA (reference sequence). The CDR3 runs 14 residues. The CDR3 DNA is TGCAGTGCTAGACAGGGAATATTCACAGATACGCAGTATTTT. This gives the protein CSARQGIFTDTQYF.

In this sample, this clonotype turned up many times. This rearrangement joins TRBV5-1 to TRBJ2-2, with 10 bases aligning to TRBD1. The CDR3 loop spans 18 amino acids. CDR1 is SGHRS and CDR2 is YFSETQ in the germline V gene. The V segment lost 0 bases and the J segment 5 bases; nucleotides outside the gene matches: 10. CDR3 amino acids: CASSLAGYVGQGTGELFF. The CDR3 nucleotides are TGCGCCAGCAGCTTGGCCGGTTACGTGGGACAGGGGACCGGGGAGCTGTTTTTT.

This clonotype was observed at least ten times. V gene TRBV29-1 combines with J gene TRBJ1-3, with D unresolved. Germline lookup yields CDR1 SQVTM and CDR2 ANQGSEA. The CDR3 consists of 12 residues. The V end was cut by 6 bases, the J end by 0 bases, with 6 bases between. The CDR3 DNA is TGCAGCGTCTACAGCTCTGGAAACACCATATATTTT. It translates to CSVYSSGNTIYF.

This clonotype appeared a few times. The chain joins TRBV28 to TRBJ2-7; TRBD1 agrees at 8 bases. In germline, CDR1 is MDHEN, CDR2 SYDVKM. The CDR3 runs to 15 residues. V lost 1 base and J lost 5; bases outside the gene matches: 7. The CDR3 DNA is TGTGCCAGCAGTTTATCCGGGACAGGTAGTGACGAGCAGTACTTC. Its translation: CASSLSGTGSDEQYF.

V gene TRBV29-1 combines with J gene TRBJ2-7; D not certain. V shed 6 bases and J shed 2 bases, with 11 bases lying between them. CDR3 length equals 12 residues. Looked up from germline, CDR1 is SQVTM and CDR2 is ANQGSEA. The CDR3 is CSVEKGAYEQYV. DNA for the CDR3: TGCAGCGTCGAGAAGGGTGCCTACGAGCAGTACGTC.

This clonotype has a handful of counts. The rearrangement joins TRBV28 to TRBJ2-6, with TRBD2 as a possible D gene (5 bases). This CDR3 has 17 amino acids. CDR1 is MDHEN, CDR2 SYDVKM, per germline. The V end lost 7 bases, the J end lost 2 bases, and 18 bases lay between the germline ends. For the CDR3, the DNA is TGTGCCAGCATCGCGTTCGGGGTTAGAGCTGGGGCCAACGTCCTGACTTTC. Encoded protein: CASIAFGVRAGANVLTF.

This clonotype came up a few times. CDR3 sequence (DNA): TGTGCCAGCAGTCCCATGGGGGGAGTAGGAGAGACCCAGTACTTC. Residues: CASSPMGGVGETQYF. The chain employs TRBV6-1 and TRBJ2-5, with D possibly matching TRBD2 (6 bases). The germline V gene has CDR1 MNHNS and CDR2 SASEGT. This CDR3 has 15 residues. V was clipped by 5 bases and J by 4 bases, with 17 bases between them.

This clonotype occurred once. The chain is built from TRBV4-3 and TRBJ2-5; D may match TRBD1 or TRBD2 (5 bases each). In germline, CDR1 is LGHNA, CDR2 YSLEER. With 0 bases removed from V and 9 bases from J, the gap between germline ends came to 20 bases. The CDR3 length is 16 residues. The CDR3 region has the DNA TGCGCCAGCAGCCAAGATCTGGCTGGGGGAGTGAGGGCCCAGTACTTC. The encoded protein is CASSQDLAGGVRAQYF.

Many counts were recorded for this clonotype. The rearrangement links TRBV20-1 to TRBJ2-5, with D perhaps matching TRBD2 (6 bases). CDR1 is DFQATT and CDR2 is SNEGSKA in the germline V gene (reference sequence). This CDR3 is built from 23 residues. V was clipped by 0 bases and J by 0 bases, with 35 bases between them. DNA of the CDR3: TGCAGTGCTAGAGATCAGGAAGGAGCTATTTGGGGCGGGATAGATAGTTACCAAGAGACCCAGTACTTC. Its translation is CSARDQEGAIWGGIDSYQETQYF.

This chain connects TRBV3-1 to TRBJ2-1, with no clear D. With 4 bases removed from V and 0 bases from J, the gap between germline ends came to 16 bases. CDR3 size: 17 residues. The germline gives CDR1 LGHDT, CDR2 YNNKEL (reference sequence). CDR3 DNA: TGTGCCAGCAGCCCCCGTTTCAGCGCCTACTCCTACAATGAGCAGTTCTTC. Its translation is CASSPRFSAYSYNEQFF.

This clonotype was detected a few times. This chain links TRBV7-9 with TRBJ2-1, with D hard to call. This CDR3 region has 14 residues. Germline V gene lookup returns CDR1 SEHNR and CDR2 FQNEAQ (reference sequence). Trimming pared 11 bases from V and 5 bases from J, leaving 19 bases between. The CDR3 DNA reads as TGTGCCCCTACAGAGGCCCCATCCAACAATGAGCAGTTCTTC. This encodes CAPTEAPSNNEQFF.

The rearrangement joins TRBV6-5 to TRBJ2-3; either TRBD1 or TRBD2 may supply D (5 bases each). CDR3 length: 15 residues. Trimming pared 8 bases from V and 1 base from J, leaving 16 bases between. Germline loops: CDR1 MNHEY, CDR2 SVGAGI. In DNA form, the CDR3 reads TGTGCCAGCGTTGGTGGGGGAGAGGGCACAGATACGCAGTATTTT. Protein product: CASVGGGEGTDTQYF.

The chain is built from TRBV15 and TRBJ2-3; possible D gene TRBD2, 5 bases. Germline V lookup: CDR1 LNHNV, CDR2 YYDKDF (reference sequence). V lost 3 bases and J lost 2, with 12 bases in between. The CDR3 loop spans 15 amino acids. CDR3 protein: CATSRRVTPTDTQYF. The CDR3 region has the DNA TGTGCCACCAGCAGGCGGGTGACCCCCACAGATACGCAGTATTTT.

This clonotype was seen more than once but under ten times. The V and J genes are TRBV20-1 and TRBJ2-5; 7 bases are a match to TRBD1. The length of the CDR3 is 15 residues. Germline V gene data show CDR1 as DFQATT and CDR2 as SNEGSKA (reference sequence). The ends lost 5 bases at V and 4 bases at J; junction bases unmatched: 13. The CDR3 sequence: CSAPRGTGASETQYF. CDR3 nucleotide sequence: TGCAGTGCTCCTAGGGGAACAGGGGCTTCAGAGACCCAGTACTTC.

This clonotype was detected many times. V and J are TRBV18 and TRBJ2-7, with 7 bases identical to TRBD1. The CDR3 length is 14 residues. The junction had 4 bases not matched to a gene; V was cut back by 5 bases and J by 0 bases. From germline, CDR1 is KGHSH and CDR2 LQKENI. CDR3 DNA sequence: TGTGCCAGCTCATCGGGACAGAGCTCCTACGAGCAGTACTTC. Translated, it gives CASSSGQSSYEQYF.

This clonotype has a handful of counts. The CDR3 spells CASTLVRGREQFF. The DNA of the CDR3 is TGTGCCAGCACCCTAGTCAGGGGTCGAGAGCAGTTCTTC. This rearrangement joins TRBV7-2 to TRBJ2-1; possible D gene TRBD1, 6 bases. There are 13 residues in the CDR3. Germline V gene data show CDR1 as SGHTA and CDR2 as FQGNSA. Between the trimmed V and J ends, which lost 7 bases and 10 bases, there was a span of 17 bases.

Only a few counts were recorded for this clonotype. This chain connects TRBV18 to TRBJ2-6; either TRBD1 or TRBD2 may supply D (5 bases each). Germline V gene lookup returns CDR1 KGHSH and CDR2 LQKENI. Trimming shortened V by 4 bases and J by 0 bases, and 19 bases separated the two germline ends. The CDR3 loop spans 19 amino acids. CDR3 nucleotides: TGTGCCAGCTCACACCTACGGGGCAACCTCTTCTCTGGGGCCAACGTCCTGACTTTC. This codes for CASSHLRGNLFSGANVLTF.

The chain is built from TRBV5-4 and TRBJ2-1, with D unclear. The CDR3 runs to 13 residues. Germline CDR1 SGHNT, CDR2 YYREEE (reference sequence). V lost 0 bases to trimming and J lost 5 bases, with 6 bases between them. CDR3 in amino acids: CASSLDPNNEQFF. The CDR3 DNA follows: TGTGCCAGCAGCTTGGACCCTAACAATGAGCAGTTCTTC. The complete variable domain, with remaining parts taken from reference TRBV5-4 and TRBJ2-1, reads ETGVTQSPTHLIKTRGQQVTLRCSSQSGHNTVSWYQQALGQGPQFIFQYYREEENGRGNFPPRFSGLQFPNYSSELNVNALELDDSALYLCASSLDPNNEQFFGPGTRLTVL.

This clonotype was recorded a few times. The rearrangement joins TRBV18 to TRBJ2-7; 8 bases agree with TRBD1. CDR3 length equals 14 residues. With V trimmed by 3 bases and J by 3 bases, 4 bases remained unmatched. The germline CDR1 and CDR2 sequences are KGHSH and LQKENI. The CDR3 sequence is CASSPTGANYEQYF. CDR3 DNA sequence: TGTGCCAGCTCACCGACAGGGGCTAACTACGAGCAGTACTTC.

This chain joins TRBV6-5 and TRBJ1-2, with 7 bases that match TRBD1. The CDR3 length is 15 residues. Trimming took 2 bases from V and 7 from J; bases not matched to a gene: 10. Germline V gives CDR1 MNHEY, CDR2 SVGAGI. As DNA, the CDR3 is TGTGCCAGCAGTTACCATCGGGACAGCCTTCGTGGCTACACCTTC. As protein: CASSYHRDSLRGYTF.

Only a few counts were recorded for this clonotype. The chain recombines TRBV7-9 with TRBJ2-7, with TRBD1 matching 8 bases. In germline, CDR1 is SEHNR, CDR2 FQNEAQ (reference sequence). With 5 bases clipped from V and 0 bases from J, the junction kept 6 bases outside the gene matches. CDR3 length: 15 residues. The CDR3: CASSLTGEASYEQYF. CDR3 nucleotide sequence: TGTGCCAGCAGCCTGACAGGGGAGGCCTCCTACGAGCAGTACTTC.

This clonotype was picked up many times. The J gene is TRBJ2-1, the V gene TRBV12-3 or TRBV12-4; D not certain. V dropped 8 bases and J dropped 2 bases, with 10 bases sitting between them. There are 13 residues in the CDR3. DNA for the CDR3: TGTGCCAGCGAAAGTTCCCCCTACAATGAGCAGTTCTTC. Translation gives CASESSPYNEQFF.